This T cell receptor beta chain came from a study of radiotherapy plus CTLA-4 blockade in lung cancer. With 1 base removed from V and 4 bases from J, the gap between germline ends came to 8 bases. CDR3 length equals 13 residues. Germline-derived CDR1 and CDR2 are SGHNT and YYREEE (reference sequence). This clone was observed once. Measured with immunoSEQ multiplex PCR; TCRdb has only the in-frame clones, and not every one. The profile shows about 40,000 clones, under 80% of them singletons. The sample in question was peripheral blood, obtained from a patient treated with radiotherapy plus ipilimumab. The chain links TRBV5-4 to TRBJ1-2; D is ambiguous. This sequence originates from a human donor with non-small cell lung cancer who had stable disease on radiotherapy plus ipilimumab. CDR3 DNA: TGTGCCAGCAGCTTGTCTGAGGGCTATGGCTACACCTTC. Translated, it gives CASSLSEGYGYTF.